This T cell receptor (beta chain) emerged from a study of blood T cell repertoires in COVID-19. Study-level information: Donors in the United States, Italy and Spain gave samples during acute or convalescent COVID-19. Sample material is recorded as cDNA or gDNA derived from T cells, B-cell-depleted T cells, or PBMCs.

V was pared by 4 bases and J by 5 bases, with 14 bases between. The germline V gene encodes CDR1 GTSNPN and CDR2 SVGIG (reference sequence). The CDR3 spans 13 residues. Original data processing: Estimation of nucleated cell counts was performed using reference gene primer amplification. Sequencing used immunoSEQ multiplex PCR; TCRdb keeps in-frame clones, though not all of them. V, J and clone size were drawn from that table, and D and trimming were deduced from the DNA. The sample consists of roughly 110,000 clones, around 80% of them appearing once. The chain links TRBV30 to TRBJ1-2, with TRBD1 as a possible D gene (6 bases). This clonotype was sampled from a woman aged 55 to 70 with acute or convalescent COVID-19. Sequences were obtained from peripheral blood. The CDR3 DNA reads as TGTGCCTGGACCATCCAGGGGTATTATGGCTACACCTTC. Translated: CAWTIQGYYGYTF.